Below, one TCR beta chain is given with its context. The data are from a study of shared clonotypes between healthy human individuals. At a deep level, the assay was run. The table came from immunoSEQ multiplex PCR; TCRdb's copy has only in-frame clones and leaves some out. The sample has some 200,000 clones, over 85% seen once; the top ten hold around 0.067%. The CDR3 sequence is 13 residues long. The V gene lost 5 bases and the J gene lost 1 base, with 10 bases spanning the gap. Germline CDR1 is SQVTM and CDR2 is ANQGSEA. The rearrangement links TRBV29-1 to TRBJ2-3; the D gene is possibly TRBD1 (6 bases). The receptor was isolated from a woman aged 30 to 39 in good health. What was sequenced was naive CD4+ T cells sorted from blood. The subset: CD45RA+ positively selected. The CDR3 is CSVRRQGTDTQYF. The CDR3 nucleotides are TGCAGCGTTAGGAGACAGGGCACAGATACGCAGTATTTT.